The next 20 T cell receptor beta chains were all read from a single sample in a study of glioma-infiltrating T cells after dendritic cell vaccination. The time point denotes: after dendritic cell vaccination, including at tumor progression/relapse. Clones were sequenced by immunoSEQ multiplex PCR, and TCRdb holds only the in-frame ones, with some missing. The data contain roughly 60,000 clones, roughly nine tenths of them singletons. The sequencing used blood, collected after dendritic cell vaccination. The receptors come from a human donor with glioblastoma.

The chain employs TRBV5-1 and TRBJ1-5, with D perhaps matching TRBD1 (5 bases). Germline assignment: CDR1 SGHRS and CDR2 YFSETQ. CDR3 size: 14 residues. V was pared by 1 base and J by 0 bases, with 5 bases between. The CDR3 protein is CASSLTGSNQPQHF. Written as DNA, the CDR3 is TGCGCCAGCAGCTTGACAGGTAGCAATCAGCCCCAGCATTTT.

The V and J genes are TRBV11-2 and TRBJ2-2, with a possible D match to TRBD2 (6 bases). Germline V gene lookup returns CDR1 SGHAT and CDR2 FQNNGV. This CDR3 is 16 amino acids long. V was cut by 4 bases and J by 0 bases, with 12 bases left in between. The CDR3 here is CASSSGLFANTGELFF. The DNA for the CDR3 is TGTGCCAGCAGCTCAGGACTATTCGCGAACACCGGGGAGCTGTTTTTT.

V is TRBV13 and J is TRBJ2-3, with D uncertain. V was clipped by 10 bases and J by 1 base, with 12 bases between them. Germline V gene sequence: CDR1 PRHDT, CDR2 FYEKMQ (reference sequence). The CDR3 is made up of 13 amino acids. The CDR3 DNA follows: TGTGCCACCTCAAGAACGGGCACAGATACGCAGTATTTT. Translating gives CATSRTGTDTQYF.

V gene TRBV10-2 combines with J gene TRBJ2-5; TRBD1 aligns across 8 bases. The germline gives CDR1 WSHSY, CDR2 SAAADI. V was clipped by 5 bases and J by 5 bases; unmatched bases: 7. The CDR3 has 14 residues. The CDR3, as DNA: TGCGCCAGCAGTTCCAGGGGGCGAACGGAGACCCAGTACTTC. Translated: CASSSRGRTETQYF.

The chain has TRBV29-1 and TRBJ2-5; D may be TRBD1 (5 bases). CDR1 is SQVTM, CDR2 ANQGSEA, per germline. The CDR3 is 12 residues long. Trimming took off 7 bases at V and 7 bases at J, with 16 bases between the two ends. The CDR3 DNA sequence: TGCAGCGGAACCCAGGGATCAGGGACCCAGTACTTC. The encoded protein is CSGTQGSGTQYF. Using reference TRBV29-1 and TRBJ2-5 for the parts outside the CDR3, the full variable domain is SAVISQKPSRDICQRGTSLTIQCQVDSQVTMMFWYRQQPGQSLTLIATANQGSEATYESGFVIDKFPISRPNLTFSTLTVSNMSPEDSSIYLCSGTQGSGTQYFGPGTRLLVL.

The chain uses TRBV7-2 and TRBJ2-3; D not resolved. Germline V gene sequence: CDR1 SGHTA, CDR2 FQGNSA. V was cut by 5 bases and J by 2 bases, with 14 bases left in between. This CDR3 region has 15 residues. The CDR3 loop is CASSQVIATTDTQYF. CDR3 nucleotide sequence: TGTGCCAGCAGCCAGGTCATCGCTACCACAGATACGCAGTATTTT.

This CDR3 reads CASSPDGQETQYF. CDR3 coding DNA: TGTGCCAGCAGCCCAGACGGGCAAGAGACCCAGTACTTC. The rearrangement joins TRBV9 to TRBJ2-5, with no clear D. The CDR3 is 13 amino acids. The V end was cut by 4 bases, the J end by 2 bases, with 9 bases between. Germline V CDR1 and CDR2: SGDLS, YYNGEE.

The genes are TRBV27 and TRBJ1-2; 8 nucleotides line up with TRBD1. Germline trimming cut 5 bases from V and 4 bases from J; bases unmatched to any gene: 9. The germline CDR1 and CDR2 sequences are MNHEY and SMNVEV (reference sequence). The CDR3 totals 15 residues. CDR3 DNA sequence: TGTGCCAGCAGTCATATCGGGACAGGCGTCTATGGCTACACCTTC. Its translation is CASSHIGTGVYGYTF.

The chain combines TRBV11-1 with TRBJ1-1, with 11 nucleotides matching TRBD1. V dropped 3 bases and J dropped 5; count of bases not matched to a gene: 5. The CDR3 is 15 residues long. CDR1 and CDR2 from the germline V gene are SGHAT and FQDESV (reference sequence). CDR3 region: CASSFGDRGRTEAFF. The CDR3 DNA sequence: TGTGCCAGCAGCTTCGGGGACAGGGGGAGGACTGAAGCTTTCTTT. The full variable domain, its missing parts supplied by reference TRBV11-1 and TRBJ1-1, is EAEVAQSPRYKITEKSQAVAFWCDPISGHATLYWYRQILGQGPELLVQFQDESVVDDSQLPKDRFSAERLKGVDSTLKIQPAELGDSAMYLCASSFGDRGRTEAFFGQGTRLTVV.

The rearrangement links TRBV4-3 to TRBJ1-1; D possibly corresponds to TRBD1 (5 bases). Germline assignment: CDR1 LGHNA and CDR2 YSLEER. The CDR3 loop spans 16 amino acids. V lost 4 bases and J 0 bases, leaving 15 bases between the germline ends. The CDR3: CASSRSLQAMNTEAFF. The DNA of the CDR3 is TGCGCCAGCAGCCGAAGCCTACAGGCCATGAACACTGAAGCTTTCTTT.

This rearrangement joins TRBV11-3 to TRBJ2-1; TRBD2 agrees at 10 bases. Germline values: CDR1 SGHNT, CDR2 YENEEA. The V gene end was trimmed by 5 bases and the J gene end by 8 bases; junction bases not matched to a gene: 9. The length of the CDR3 is 15 residues. The CDR3 loop is CASSPSSGRFYEQFF. The DNA for the CDR3 is TGTGCCAGCAGCCCCTCTAGCGGGAGATTTTATGAGCAGTTCTTC.

The V call is TRBV5-1, the J call TRBJ2-5; 9 bases are a match to TRBD1. The V and J ends lost 5 bases and 4 bases, in that order; junction bases with no gene match: 9. Germline CDR1 and CDR2: SGHRS and YFSETQ. CDR3 length: 15 amino acids. This chain's CDR3 is CASRTGQGYLETQYF. CDR3 in DNA: TGCGCCAGCAGAACGGGACAGGGCTATCTAGAGACCCAGTACTTC.

The chain has TRBV27 and TRBJ2-3; 11 nucleotides line up with TRBD1. Trimming at V came to 6 bases and at J to 3 bases, leaving 8 bases not matched to a gene. This CDR3 is 16 amino acids long. Germline CDR1 and CDR2: MNHEY and SMNVEV (reference sequence). CDR3 amino acids: CASSVYRDRGTDTQYF. CDR3 nucleotide sequence: TGTGCCAGCAGCGTCTACCGGGACAGGGGGACAGATACGCAGTATTTT.

The gene calls are TRBV4-1 and TRBJ2-1; TRBD2 might be the D (5 bases). Germline V gives CDR1 MGHRA, CDR2 YSYEKL. Trimming removed 3 bases from V and 7 bases from J, with 13 bases in between. CDR3 length equals 14 residues. The CDR3 sequence is CASSQGKTGNEQFF. The CDR3 DNA sequence: TGCGCCAGCAGCCAGGGGAAGACGGGGAATGAGCAGTTCTTC.

The chain employs TRBV2 and TRBJ1-4; 7 bases are shared with TRBD1. After removal of 6 bases from V and 8 bases from J, the junction contained 12 bases not matched to a gene. The CDR3 totals 15 residues. CDR1 and CDR2 (germline): SNHLY, FYNNEI. The CDR3 reads CASSTDRVGNEKLFF. The CDR3 nucleotides are TGTGCCAGCAGCACCGACAGGGTTGGGAACGAAAAACTGTTTTTT.

V is TRBV5-6 and J is TRBJ1-2, with 8 bases identical to TRBD1. The germline V gene encodes CDR1 SGHDT and CDR2 YYEEEE. V lost 0 bases and J lost 7; bases outside the gene matches: 8. The CDR3 is 15 amino acids. The CDR3: CASSLVWTGNGGYTF. DNA for the CDR3: TGTGCCAGCAGCTTGGTATGGACAGGGAATGGTGGCTACACCTTC.

The rearrangement links TRBV7-9 to TRBJ2-1; TRBD2 matches at 8 bases. The CDR3 extends over 18 amino acids. The junction had 12 bases not matched to a gene; V was cut back by 5 bases and J by 0 bases. The germline V gene encodes CDR1 SEHNR and CDR2 FQNEAQ (reference sequence). CDR3 bases: TGTGCCAGCAGCACCCGAGGGAAGCGGGGGAGCTCCTACAATGAGCAGTTCTTC. This gives the protein CASSTRGKRGSSYNEQFF.

This sequence joins TRBV7-9 and TRBJ2-5; D gene uncertain. This CDR3 spans 14 amino acids. The V end was cut by 5 bases, the J end by 0 bases, with 10 bases between. Germline V gene lookup returns CDR1 SEHNR and CDR2 FQNEAQ (reference sequence). CDR3 coding DNA: TGTGCCAGCAGCAAAGAGCAATACCAAGAGACCCAGTACTTC. It is translated as CASSKEQYQETQYF.

This clone was detected a few times. The chain combines TRBV6-5 with TRBJ2-1; 12 bases are a match to TRBD2. Losses at the gene ends were 6 bases for V and 6 bases for J; bases not matched to a gene: 3. CDR1 is MNHEY and CDR2 is SVGAGI in the germline V gene. The CDR3 is made up of 14 amino acids. CDR3 bases: TGTGCCAGCAGACTAGCGGGAGGTACCAATGAGCAGTTCTTC. Its protein is CASRLAGGTNEQFF.

The rearrangement links TRBV10-1 to TRBJ2-4, with 8 bases identical to TRBD2. Germline trimming cut 4 bases from V and 6 bases from J; bases unmatched to any gene: 2. The CDR3 is 13 residues long. CDR1 and CDR2 from the germline V gene are WNHNN and SYGVQD (reference sequence). CDR3 residues: CASSGRGGNIQYF. CDR3 in DNA: TGCGCCAGCAGTGGACGGGGGGGAAACATTCAGTACTTC.